The next 30 T cell receptor beta chains were all read from a single sample in a study of T cells in Graves' hyperthyroidism and ophthalmopathy (dated by TCRdb to the late 2010s). Library method: multiplex PCR. Sequenced on an Illumina HiSeq 2000. The TCR beta CDR3 regions were amplified from the RNA transcripts. The first round of RT-PCR for the TCR CDR3 was performed with the HTBI primer set and the Qiagen OneStep RT-PCR kit. In-frame beta chains were kept once TCRdb had trimmed the public reads at Q25 with fastp and called clones with MiXCR. One record per CDR3 amino acid sequence lists the most common genes and DNA. Present in this sample are about 700,000 distinct CDR3 sequences, 45% of which were seen just once. Less than 8.5% of the sample belongs to the ten largest clones. The material sequenced was peripheral blood or thyroid tissue (not recorded which). Receptors originate from an adult man with Graves' disease, either hyperthyroidism or ophthalmopathy (not recorded which).

The V and J genes are TRBV7-9 and TRBJ2-2; 15 positions agree with TRBD2. Germline CDR1 and CDR2: SEHNR and FQNEAQ (reference sequence). V shed 5 bases and J 4 bases; nucleotides not matched to a gene: 8. This CDR3 is 18 amino acids long. The CDR3 here is CASSALGLAGGPTGELFF. CDR3 coding DNA: TGTGCCAGCAGCGCACTAGGACTAGCGGGAGGGCCCACCGGGGAGCTGTTTTTT.

The chain recombines TRBV12-3 or TRBV12-4 with TRBJ2-5; D possibly matches TRBD1 or TRBD2 (5 bases each). Deletions cut 5 bases from V and 1 base from J, with 11 bases between. CDR3 length: 14 residues. Here the CDR3 DNA reads TGTGCCAGCAGTAACCGGGACGCCCAAGAGACCCAGTACTTC. It yields the protein CASSNRDAQETQYF.

This clonotype was detected only a few times. The chain uses TRBV15 and TRBJ1-4; a weak D match, TRBD1 (5 bases). Between the trimmed V and J ends, which lost 0 bases and 8 bases, there was a span of 13 bases. This CDR3 comprises 15 residues. Germline loops: CDR1 LNHNV, CDR2 YYDKDF (reference sequence). CDR3: CATSRDRGMGEKLFF. CDR3 in DNA: TGTGCCACCAGCAGAGATCGGGGGATGGGGGAAAAACTGTTTTTT.

This rearrangement joins TRBV12-3 or TRBV12-4 to TRBJ1-1; D unresolved. This CDR3 contains 14 residues. Trimming took 6 bases from V and 0 from J, leaving 11 bases between them. The CDR3 reads CASRLVGMNTEAFF. CDR3 bases: TGTGCCAGCAGATTGGTCGGGATGAACACTGAAGCTTTCTTT.

This clonotype was detected a few times. The V gene is TRBV6-5, the J gene TRBJ2-7, with 7 bases fitting TRBD1. The V gene end was trimmed by 5 bases and the J gene end by 5 bases; junction bases not matched to a gene: 15. CDR1 MNHEY and CDR2 SVGAGI come from the germline V gene. The CDR3 is 16 amino acids. For the CDR3, the DNA is TGTGCCAGCAGTGAGTCGACAACAGGGGTCGGGGACGAGCAGTACTTC. Translation gives CASSESTTGVGDEQYF.

This clonotype was detected many times. CDR3 protein: CATGDAGGGQPQHF. For the CDR3, the DNA is TGTGCCACCGGGGACGCAGGAGGGGGTCAGCCCCAGCATTTT. This chain connects TRBV24-1 to TRBJ1-5, with D possibly matching TRBD1 (6 bases). There are 14 residues in the CDR3. V was pared by 9 bases and J by 6 bases, with 17 bases between. Germline values: CDR1 KGHDR, CDR2 SFDVKD.

The DNA of the CDR3 is TGCAGCAATTCAGCGGGAGTAGTGGAGACCCAGTACTTC. Protein product: CSNSAGVVETQYF. The gene calls are TRBV29-1 and TRBJ2-5; TRBD2 matches 8 bases. Unmatched junction bases numbered 10, after V lost 8 bases and J lost 5 bases. The CDR3 consists of 13 residues. From germline, CDR1 is SQVTM and CDR2 ANQGSEA.

The V and J genes are TRBV2 and TRBJ1-5, with a tentative D call TRBD1 (5 bases). V lost 2 bases and J lost 13, with 6 bases in between. Germline lookup yields CDR1 SNHLY and CDR2 FYNNEI. The CDR3 runs to 10 residues. CDR3 DNA: TGTGCCAGCAGTGAACAGGGACAGCATTTT. This codes for CASSEQGQHF.

The chain carries TRBV29-1 and TRBJ1-1; D gene ambiguous. Trimming cost V 4 bases and J 3 bases, with 15 bases left between them. The germline V gene encodes CDR1 SQVTM and CDR2 ANQGSEA. CDR3 size: 14 residues. The CDR3 DNA follows: TGCAGCGTTGTTCTTCGACCAATGGACACTGAAGCTTTCTTT. This gives the protein CSVVLRPMDTEAFF.

This clonotype was counted many times. The J gene is TRBJ1-1, the V gene TRBV5-1; D uncertain. The CDR3 sequence is 15 residues long. Trimming cost V 0 bases and J 4 bases, with 13 bases left between them. The germline CDR1 and CDR2 sequences are SGHRS and YFSETQ. The CDR3 nucleotides are TGCGCCAGCAGCTTGGGCACGGGCTGGGGCACTGAAGCTTTCTTT. It codes for CASSLGTGWGTEAFF.

This clonotype was recorded many times. The V and J genes are TRBV7-2 and TRBJ1-6; D is unclear. Germline-derived CDR1 and CDR2 are SGHTA and FQGNSA. This CDR3 is 13 amino acids long. V dropped 5 bases and J dropped 14 bases, with 16 bases sitting between them. CDR3 DNA sequence: TGTGCCAGCAGCCCTCAAATTTTTAGGGCCCTCCACTTT. Translation gives CASSPQIFRALHF.

This sequence joins TRBV9 and TRBJ2-5; 8 bases are shared with TRBD1. The CDR3 extends over 15 amino acids. Losses at the gene ends were 5 bases for V and 5 bases for J; bases not matched to a gene: 11. The germline V gene has CDR1 SGDLS and CDR2 YYNGEE. CDR3 in amino acids: CASSPRTGFRETQYF. DNA of the CDR3: TGTGCCAGCAGTCCCCGGACAGGGTTCCGGGAGACCCAGTACTTC.

This clonotype has at least ten counts. The chain employs TRBV10-3 and TRBJ1-6; 9 bases align to TRBD1. Germline V CDR1 and CDR2: ENHRY, SYGVKD. V shed 4 bases, J shed 1 base, and the junction held 11 bases outside the gene matches. The CDR3 is 19 residues long. CDR3 protein: CAISATGTGKGSYNSPLHF. The CDR3 DNA reads TGTGCCATCAGTGCAACCGGGACAGGGAAGGGGTCCTATAATTCACCCCTCCACTTT.

In its sample, this clonotype was seen a few times. The rearrangement links TRBV25-1 to TRBJ2-7; possibly TRBD1 for D (5 bases). CDR1 and CDR2 from the germline V gene are MGHDK and SYGVNS. The CDR3 has 14 residues. V lost 2 bases, J lost 3 bases, and 11 bases lay in between. Written as DNA, the CDR3 is TGTGCCAGCAGTGAAGTGGTCAGGGACTACGAGCAGTACTTC. This encodes CASSEVVRDYEQYF.

Worth noting for this clonotype: A much bigger clone sits one base away, suggesting this may be a read error. The chain employs TRBV19 and TRBJ1-1; no clear D gene. The V and J ends lost 5 bases and 3 bases respectively, with 7 bases between them. The CDR3 is 12 amino acids. Germline V CDR1 and CDR2: LNHDA, SQIVND (reference sequence). CDR3 DNA sequence: TGTGCCAGTAGTTCCCGTCACACTGAAGCTTTCTTT. It is translated as CASSSRHTEAFF.

This clonotype was seen many times. The chain carries TRBV6-5 and TRBJ2-5; D ambiguous. Germline values: CDR1 MNHEY, CDR2 SVGAGI. Trimming pared 0 bases from V and 3 bases from J, leaving 5 bases between. The CDR3 totals 13 residues. In DNA, the CDR3 is TGTGCCAGCAGTTACTCGACTGAAGAGACCCAGTACTTC. Its translation: CASSYSTEETQYF.

This clonotype was recorded many times. J is TRBJ1-6 and V is TRBV15; tentative D call: TRBD1 (5 bases). Deletions cut 0 bases from V and 8 bases from J, with 11 bases between. Germline V lookup: CDR1 LNHNV, CDR2 YYDKDF (reference sequence). The CDR3 extends over 15 amino acids. As DNA, the CDR3 is TGTGCCACCAGCAGAGATTATGGGGGGGATTCACCCCTCCACTTT. It encodes CATSRDYGGDSPLHF.

This chain connects TRBV29-1 to TRBJ2-7; D remains unclear. V lost 0 bases to trimming and J lost 0 bases, with 18 bases between them. There are 17 residues in the CDR3. Germline values: CDR1 SQVTM, CDR2 ANQGSEA. The CDR3 sequence is CSVEDALRSTHSYEQYF. For the CDR3, the DNA is TGCAGCGTTGAAGACGCCCTTCGTAGCACACACTCCTACGAGCAGTACTTC.

This clonotype was seen a few times. This chain links TRBV5-8 with TRBJ1-2; TRBD1 matches at 9 bases. Losses at the gene ends were 0 bases for V and 2 bases for J; bases not matched to a gene: 2. The germline V gene has CDR1 SGHTS and CDR2 YDEGEE. This CDR3 region has 15 residues. This chain's CDR3 is CASSLGGTGNYGYTF. The DNA for the CDR3 is TGTGCCAGCAGCTTGGGCGGGACAGGGAACTATGGCTACACCTTC.

This clonotype was seen more than once but under ten times. The CDR3 reads CASSVDRGQGGYTF. As DNA, the CDR3 is TGTGCCAGCAGCGTAGACAGGGGGCAGGGCGGCTACACCTTC. The genes are TRBV9 and TRBJ1-2, with 9 bases lining up with TRBD1. V gave up 0 bases and J gave up 8 bases; unmatched junction bases: 5. This CDR3 comprises 14 residues. Germline loops: CDR1 SGDLS, CDR2 YYNGEE.

This clonotype came up a few times. The V gene is TRBV20-1, the J gene TRBJ2-7; 7 bases are a match to TRBD1. CDR1 is DFQATT and CDR2 is SNEGSKA in the germline V gene (reference sequence). V was clipped by 6 bases and J by 0 bases; unmatched bases: 8. This CDR3 has 14 residues. The CDR3 loop is CSATGTESSYEQYF. Written as DNA, the CDR3 is TGCAGTGCCACCGGGACAGAGAGCTCCTACGAGCAGTACTTC.

This chain links TRBV5-6 with TRBJ1-2; D is possibly TRBD1 (5 bases). CDR1 is SGHDT and CDR2 is YYEEEE in the germline V gene. V was trimmed by 4 bases and J by 8 bases, leaving 24 bases between them. There are 16 residues in the CDR3. CDR3 bases: TGTGCCAGCAGCGCCCCGGATGCCAGGGCAGTTCAGGGCTACACCTTC. Protein: CASSAPDARAVQGYTF.

As to this clonotype: This clone may be a read error of a much larger clone one base away. The chain links TRBV7-9 to TRBJ1-3; D remains ambiguous. Germline assignment: CDR1 SEHNR and CDR2 FQNEAQ (reference sequence). The CDR3 contains 14 residues. CDR3 DNA sequence: TGTGCCAGCAGCTTGGGTCCAGGAGGAAGCACCATATATTTT. Its protein is CASSLGPGGSTIYF.

This clonotype was counted many times. The rearrangement joins TRBV7-8 to TRBJ1-2, with 8 nucleotides matching TRBD1. Germline trimming cut 4 bases from V and 7 bases from J; bases unmatched to any gene: 2. Germline loops: CDR1 SGHVS, CDR2 FQNEAQ. This CDR3 region has 12 residues. This CDR3 is CASSWDRLGYTF. The CDR3 DNA is TGTGCCAGCAGCTGGGACAGGCTTGGCTACACCTTC.

The chain employs TRBV7-6 and TRBJ2-7; TRBD2 agrees at 11 bases. V lost 5 bases to trimming and J lost 5 bases; unmatched junction nucleotides: 8. This CDR3 is built from 15 residues. Germline CDR1 is SGHVS and CDR2 is FNYEAQ. The DNA of the CDR3 is TGTGCCAGCAGCGCCCTAGCGGGGGGAAGGGACGAGCAGTACTTC. Translated, it gives CASSALAGGRDEQYF.

There are many counts of this clonotype. This rearrangement joins TRBV10-3 to TRBJ1-1; D is unresolved. The V end lost 8 bases, the J end lost 4 bases, and 14 bases lay between the germline ends. The CDR3 extends over 13 amino acids. The germline V gene encodes CDR1 ENHRY and CDR2 SYGVKD. CDR3 coding DNA: TGTGCCATCCTACGAATGGGATCCACTGAAGCTTTCTTT. Its protein product is CAILRMGSTEAFF.

Many counts were recorded for this clonotype. The chain combines TRBV7-9 with TRBJ2-7; D is unclear. The germline V gene has CDR1 SEHNR and CDR2 FQNEAQ (reference sequence). Trimming cost V 5 bases and J 0 bases, with 11 bases left between them. The CDR3 consists of 14 residues. The CDR3 sequence is CASSPSSNSYEQYF. The CDR3 nucleotides read TGTGCCAGCAGCCCCAGCTCCAACTCCTACGAGCAGTACTTC. The whole variable domain, remainder taken from reference TRBV7-9 and TRBJ2-7, is DTGVSQNPRHKITKRGQNVTFRCDPISEHNRLYWYRQTLGQGPEFLTYFQNEAQLEKSRLLSDRFSAERPKGSFSTLEIQRTEQGDSAMYLCASSPSSNSYEQYFGPGTRLTVT.

This clonotype is medium-sized (0.01 to 0.1%). The chain links TRBV5-1 to TRBJ2-5, with D tentatively TRBD1 or TRBD2 (5 bases each). Trimming removed 4 bases at V and 0 bases at J, with 10 bases between. Germline values: CDR1 SGHRS, CDR2 YFSETQ. CDR3 length: 14 amino acids. The CDR3 reads CASSDGTNQETQYF. As DNA, the CDR3 is TGCGCCAGCAGCGACGGGACGAACCAAGAGACCCAGTACTTC. Using reference TRBV5-1 and TRBJ2-5 for the parts outside the CDR3, the full variable domain is KAGVTQTPRYLIKTRGQQVTLSCSPISGHRSVSWYQQTPGQGLQFLFEYFSETQRNKGNFPGRFSGRQFSNSRSEMNVSTLELGDSALYLCASSDGTNQETQYFGPGTRLLVL.

The chain joins TRBV29-1 to TRBJ1-2; 12 bases agree with TRBD1. Germline loops: CDR1 SQVTM, CDR2 ANQGSEA. The CDR3 covers 13 residues. The trim removed 7 bases at V and 3 bases at J, leaving 3 bases unmatched. In DNA, the CDR3 is TGCAGCGGAGGGACAGGGGGCTACTATGGCTACACCTTC. This encodes CSGGTGGYYGYTF.

The CDR3 region is CSATRQGSYEQYF. CDR3 sequence (DNA): TGCAGTGCGACTCGACAGGGGTCCTACGAGCAGTACTTC. The V call is TRBV20-1, the J call TRBJ2-7, with 8 bases matching TRBD1. The CDR3 spans 13 residues. Germline V gene sequence: CDR1 DFQATT, CDR2 SNEGSKA (reference sequence). V lost 6 bases and J lost 1; bases outside the gene matches: 5.